What follows describes a single T cell receptor beta chain. Its specificity is unknown. The sample comes from a study of T cells after yellow fever vaccination. CDR3 length: 15 amino acids. Trimming removed 6 bases at V and 7 bases at J, with 18 bases between. TCR cDNA was made by 5'RACE template switching, adding a universal primer site and UMIs. Each CDR3 protein gets one entry after TCRdb re-called the 5' RACE reads with MiXCR. The sample carries a few hundred thousand distinct CDR3 sequences, 17% recorded once. General study points: The study noted that FACS-sorted repertoires could contain abundant clonotypes contaminating from the bulk population. Booster sampling recovered most clones from primary vaccination (under 98% CD4, over 75% CD8).

This sequence joins TRBV12-3 or TRBV12-4 and TRBJ2-2; tentative D call: TRBD1 (6 bases). The origin of this receptor is a man aged 18-30 years who received the YFV17D yellow fever vaccine. The material was PBMCs, obtained around 5 days after the first yellow fever vaccination. The CDR3 bases are TGTGCCAGCAGCAACCCGAACAGGGTCGACGGGGAGCTGTTTTTT. This codes for CASSNPNRVDGELFF.